This T cell receptor beta chain was found in a study of metastatic and nonmetastatic thyroid tumors. The wider study: Both malignant and benign thyroid patients supplied peripheral blood and tumor or nodule tissue samples, across which the repertoires of these patients were then compared.

V was trimmed by 6 bases and J by 0 bases, leaving 15 bases between them. The V gene's germline CDR1 is DFQATT and CDR2 SNEGSKA (reference sequence). The CDR3 has 14 amino acids. Ten or more counts support this clone. Its target is unknown. Patients had received no treatment of any kind before thyroid surgery. Findings and caveats of the study: Significantly greater TCR beta diversity was reportedly found in malignant thyroid tumors than in benign nodules (in blood and tumor).

Study processing details: A distant-metastasis classifier for papillary thyroid cancer was built using CDR3 differences across clinicopathological groups. TCRdb re-called clones via MiXCR from the PCR reads. The V and J calls come from TCRdb's annotation, not from the publication. The table lists 30,000 or so clones, about 32% of them singletons. The V gene is TRBV20-1, the J gene TRBJ2-7; D ambiguous. This clonotype was sampled from a female donor with papillary thyroid cancer or a benign thyroid nodule (not recorded which). Some clones in this sample may be carry-over from other donors' samples. The material sequenced was blood. The CDR3 DNA sequence: TGCAGTGCCGGTGGTGGCGGAAGCTCCTACGAGCAGTACTTC. This codes for CSAGGGGSSYEQYF.